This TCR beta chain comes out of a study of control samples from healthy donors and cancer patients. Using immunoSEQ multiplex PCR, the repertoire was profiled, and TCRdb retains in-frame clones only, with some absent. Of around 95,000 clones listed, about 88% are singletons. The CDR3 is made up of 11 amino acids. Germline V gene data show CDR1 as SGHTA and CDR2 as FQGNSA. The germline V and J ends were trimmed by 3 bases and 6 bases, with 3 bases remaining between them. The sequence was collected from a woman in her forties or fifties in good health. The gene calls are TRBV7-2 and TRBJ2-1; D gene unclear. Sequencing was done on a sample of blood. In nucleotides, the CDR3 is TGTGCCAGCAGCTTCCCCAATGAGCAGTTCTTC. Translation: CASSFPNEQFF.